This TCR beta chain was recorded in a study of blood T cell repertoires in COVID-19. Study-wide context: Researchers got acute and convalescent COVID-19 samples from the United States, Italy and Spain. T cells, B-cell-depleted T cells, or PBMCs provided the cDNA or gDNA that served as material.

This CDR3 comprises 19 residues. With 1 base clipped from V and 3 bases from J, the junction kept 15 bases outside the gene matches. CDR1 and CDR2 from the germline V gene are SGHRS and YFSETQ. Source study methods: Reference gene primer amplification yielded estimated nucleated cell counts. Profiled with immunoSEQ multiplex PCR; TCRdb holds only in-frame clones, not every one. V and J calls and clone size are copied from that table; D and trimming were computed from the DNA. The sample has around 220,000 clones; over 75% are singletons. Input material: peripheral blood. The chain couples TRBV5-1 to TRBJ2-7; 11 nucleotides match TRBD2. The source of this sequence is a woman in her forties who had recovered from COVID-19. CDR3 DNA sequence: TGCGCCAGCAGCTTGCCGGGGACTAGCGGCTCTCGGGCCTACTACGAGCAGTACTTC. This encodes CASSLPGTSGSRAYYEQYF.